The present T cell receptor (beta chain) was sequenced within a study of blood T cell repertoires in COVID-19. The V gene lost 4 bases and the J gene lost 4 bases, with 12 bases spanning the gap. The CDR3 sequence is 14 residues long. Germline CDR1 reads LGHNA; CDR2 reads YNFKEQ. Only in-frame clones appear in the TCRdb table, and some are missing; sequencing was by immunoSEQ multiplex PCR. The sample shows under 100,000 clones, roughly nine tenths of them seen only once. The chain carries TRBV4-2 and TRBJ2-3; D is possibly TRBD2 (5 bases). Sequenced: peripheral blood. This receptor was taken from a man aged 25 to 45 with acute or convalescent COVID-19. DNA of the CDR3: TGTGCCAGCAGCCGCGGAGGTGCCTCAGATACGCAGTATTTT. Amino acid sequence: CASSRGGASDTQYF.